The clone carrying this T cell receptor beta chain was counted only a few times. Its antigen is as yet unknown. Between the trimmed V and J ends, which lost 0 bases and 4 bases, there was a span of 11 bases. The germline CDR1 and CDR2 sequences are SGDLS and YYNGEE. The CDR3 is 14 residues long. These data are taken from a study of regulatory T cells in long-lasting Graves disease. Through Arm-PCR of CDR3 regions and iRepertoire HTBI primers, TCR beta libraries were built. TCRdb used MiXCR to reprocess the multiplex PCR reads, holding one entry per CDR3 protein. Counted here are 350,000 to 450,000 distinct CDR3 sequences, under 25% occurring once; the ten biggest clones make up roughly 13%. Stated time point: persistent/refractory GD, antithyroid drugs over 5 years with positive TRAb. Following extraction of RNA from PBMCs, that RNA was used to make the TCR library. Study-level findings and limits: Persistent Graves' patients had lower TCR diversity than newly diagnosed ones.

The material sequenced was peripheral blood mononuclear cells (PBMCs), taken when the disease was refractory, from a patient treated with antithyroid drugs. The sequence came from a female donor with Graves disease. This chain joins TRBV9 and TRBJ2-7; D may be TRBD1 or TRBD2 (6 bases each). The CDR3 sequence is CASSVDGGPYEQYF. The CDR3 region has the DNA TGTGCCAGCAGCGTAGACGGGGGCCCGTACGAGCAGTACTTC.